This T cell receptor (beta chain) stems from a study of blood T cell repertoires in COVID-19. Study background: Whether acute or convalescent, the COVID-19 samples came from the United States, Italy and Spain. T cells, B-cell-depleted T cells, or PBMCs supplied cDNA or gDNA.

In this sample, this clone turned up once. Germline assignment: CDR1 KGHDR and CDR2 SFDVKD. Trimming cost V 8 bases and J 5 bases; bases outside gene matches: 4. The CDR3 spans 13 residues. Authors' analysis steps: Cell counts per sample came from amplifying reference gene primers. Sequencing was performed with immunoSEQ multiplex PCR; in TCRdb, only in-frame clones are kept and a portion is missing. V and J calls and clone size are as listed in that table; D and trimming were resolved from the DNA. The sample carries 130,000 to 150,000 clones, about four fifths recorded once. The sequencing sample was made of peripheral blood. The TCR sequence derives from a man of 80 years or more with acute or convalescent COVID-19. The chain uses TRBV24-1 and TRBJ1-1, with 10 bases lining up with TRBD1. This CDR3 reads CATTGTGETEAFF. CDR3 bases: TGTGCCACCACGGGGACAGGGGAGACTGAAGCTTTCTTT.